The rows below give T cell receptor beta chains drawn from one sample of a study of post-analysis software for immune sequencing data. TCRdb processed the PCR reads anew with MiXCR; each CDR3 protein has one entry. Among roughly 540,000 distinct CDR3 sequences, approximately 31% were seen once, and the ten largest hold under 7%. The sequenced sample consisted of blood. These TCRs come from a girl younger than 18 with multiple sclerosis. Each CDR3 is given with its conserved first and last residue. The D gene is left open where the match is weak. Clone size is not always given. Where it is, it says once, few, many or a class for expanded clones.

CDR3aa,CDR3nt,j_gene,v_gene,abundance,len,d_gene
CASSPGDGTSTDTQYF,TGCGCCAGCAGCCCCGGGGACGGAACTAGCACAGATACGCAGTATTTT,TRBJ2-3,TRBV5-1,-,16,-
CASNRVANEKLFF,TGTGCCAGCAACAGGGTTGCTAATGAAAAACTGTTTTTT,TRBJ1-4,TRBV6-1,-,13,-
CASSQAISGANVLTF,TGTGCCAGCAGCCAAGCCATCTCTGGGGCCAACGTCCTGACTTTC,TRBJ2-6,TRBV3-1,few,15,-
CASSLFRDEETQYF,TGCGCCAGCAGCTTGTTTCGGGACGAAGAGACCCAGTACTTC,TRBJ2-5,TRBV5-1,-,14,-
CASSFVPRQGRTDTQYF,TGTGCCAGCAGTTTTGTGCCGAGGCAGGGAAGGACAGATACGCAGTATTTT,TRBJ2-3,TRBV27,few,17,-
CATSRVGLNTDTQYF,TGTGCCACCAGCAGAGTGGGACTAAACACAGATACGCAGTATTTT,TRBJ2-3,TRBV15,many,15,TRBD2
CASSGGTGETQYF,TGTGCCAGCAGTGGCGGGACAGGGGAGACCCAGTACTTC,TRBJ2-5,TRBV2,few,13,TRBD1
CASSQEGSNTQYF,TGTGCCAGCAGCCAAGAAGGAAGCAATACGCAGTATTTT,TRBJ2-3,TRBV14,-,13,-
CASSLDLLDQPQHF,TGTGCCAGCAGCTTAGATCTATTGGATCAGCCCCAGCATTTT,TRBJ1-5,TRBV7-9,-,14,-
CASSPGLVRETQYF,TGTGCCAGCAGCCCGGGACTAGTTAGGGAGACCCAGTACTTC,TRBJ2-5,TRBV14,-,14,TRBD2
CASSQRLAKNIQYF,TGTGCCAGCAGCCAGCGGCTAGCCAAAAACATTCAGTACTTC,TRBJ2-4,TRBV3-1,-,14,-
CASSPGTSGGGAYNEQYF,TGTGCCAGCAGCCCCGGGACTAGCGGGGGGGGTGCCTACAATGAGCAGTACTTC,TRBJ2-7,TRBV4-2,-,18,TRBD2
CSVEIFQDYNEQFF,TGCAGCGTTGAGATCTTTCAGGACTACAATGAGCAGTTCTTC,TRBJ2-1,TRBV29-1,-,14,-
CSAGQGAFGYTF,TGCAGTGCCGGACAGGGGGCGTTTGGCTACACCTTC,TRBJ1-2,TRBV20-1,few,12,TRBD1
CSVTENQETQYF,TGCAGCGTTACGGAGAACCAAGAGACCCAGTACTTC,TRBJ2-5,TRBV29-1,many,12,-
CASSVELRQATDTQYF,TGTGCCAGCAGCGTAGAACTACGTCAGGCCACAGATACGCAGTATTTT,TRBJ2-3,TRBV9,-,16,-
CASTGGGADPYEQYF,TGTGCCAGCACCGGAGGGGGGGCCGACCCCTACGAGCAGTACTTC,TRBJ2-7,TRBV25-1,-,15,-
CASSPRGGANYGYTF,TGTGCCAGCAGTCCCCGCGGGGGAGCTAACTATGGCTACACCTTC,TRBJ1-2,TRBV6-5,few,15,-
CSAALVVAGEAFF,TGCAGTGCTGCTTTAGTCGTGGCGGGTGAAGCTTTCTTT,TRBJ1-1,TRBV20-1,-,13,-
CASSLIGTVQETQYF,TGCGCCAGCAGCCTAATCGGGACAGTGCAAGAGACCCAGTACTTC,TRBJ2-5,TRBV5-1,few,15,TRBD1
CASSLAPSPAGENSPLHF,TGTGCCAGCAGTTTAGCCCCGTCCCCGGCAGGTGAGAATTCACCCCTCCACTTT,TRBJ1-6,TRBV12-3/TRBV12-4,few,18,-
CASSYSGTSGVAQETQYF,TGCGCCAGCAGCTACTCCGGGACTAGCGGGGTAGCTCAAGAGACCCAGTACTTC,TRBJ2-5,TRBV5-1,-,18,TRBD2
CASSPDRPYEQYF,TGTGCCAGCAGCCCGGACAGACCCTACGAGCAGTACTTC,TRBJ2-7,TRBV7-8,-,13,-
CASLGGESSYNEQFF,TGCGCCAGTCTGGGGGGAGAGAGCTCCTACAATGAGCAGTTCTTC,TRBJ2-1,TRBV5-1,few,15,-
CASRPSGGSSYNEQFF,TGTGCCAGCAGACCCTCCGGAGGAAGCTCCTACAATGAGCAGTTCTTC,TRBJ2-1,TRBV7-9,few,16,-
CASSIENYGVIYEQYF,TGTGCCAGCAGCATAGAAAATTATGGGGTAATCTACGAGCAGTACTTC,TRBJ2-7,TRBV7-2,few,16,-
CAISNGGISYEQYF,TGTGCCATCAGTAATGGAGGGATCTCCTACGAGCAGTACTTC,TRBJ2-7,TRBV10-3,many,14,-
CASRLQGEWGKLFF,TGTGCCAGCAGGCTCCAGGGGGAGTGGGGAAAACTGTTTTTT,TRBJ1-4,TRBV11-2,few,14,TRBD1
CASSNHGQVGEQFF,TGTGCCAGCAGTAACCATGGACAGGTCGGTGAGCAGTTCTTC,TRBJ2-1,TRBV6-5,-,14,TRBD1
CAIKTTGDGYTF,TGTGCCATCAAAACGACAGGGGATGGCTACACCTTC,TRBJ1-2,TRBV10-3,few,12,TRBD1
CASSFYPDQISGANVLTF,TGTGCCAGCAGTTTCTATCCGGACCAAATCTCTGGGGCCAACGTCCTGACTTTC,TRBJ2-6,TRBV27,-,18,-
CAIRDSGGVSYEQYF,TGTGCCATCAGGGATAGCGGGGGGGTGTCCTACGAGCAGTACTTC,TRBJ2-7,TRBV10-3,-,15,TRBD2
CASSFVGANTGELFF,TGTGCCAGCAGCTTCGTCGGTGCGAACACCGGGGAGCTGTTTTTT,TRBJ2-2,TRBV7-9,-,15,-
CASSHRQGIYNEQFF,TGTGCCAGCAGTCACAGACAGGGAATCTACAATGAGCAGTTCTTC,TRBJ2-1,TRBV7-3,-,15,TRBD1
CASSSWVWGRSYNEQFF,TGTGCCAGCAGCTCATGGGTGTGGGGGCGATCCTACAATGAGCAGTTCTTC,TRBJ2-1,TRBV12-3/TRBV12-4,once,17,-
CASSPGLAVGDTQYF,TGCGCCAGCAGCCCGGGACTGGCGGTAGGGGATACGCAGTATTTT,TRBJ2-3,TRBV5-1,many,15,-
CASSQEGARNQPQHF,TGCGCCAGCAGCCAAGAAGGGGCACGCAATCAGCCCCAGCATTTT,TRBJ1-5,TRBV4-1,-,15,-
CASSEARGRTGERFF,TGTGCCAGCAGTGAAGCTCGGGGCCGGACCGGGGAGCGGTTTTTT,TRBJ2-2,TRBV2,-,15,-
CASSLAGLHFYEQYF,TGTGCCAGCAGCCTAGCCGGGCTTCACTTCTACGAGCAGTACTTC,TRBJ2-7,TRBV13,few,15,-
CASSSQLSLYTQYF,TGTGCCAGCAGTTCCCAGCTATCCCTGTATACGCAGTATTTT,TRBJ2-3,TRBV12-3/TRBV12-4,-,14,-
CASSRGGLAKNIQYF,TGTGCCAGCAGCCGTGGGGGATTAGCCAAAAACATTCAGTACTTC,TRBJ2-4,TRBV6-5,many,15,-
CSVGPAEAFF,TGCAGCGTTGGCCCCGCTGAAGCTTTCTTT,TRBJ1-1,TRBV29-1,-,10,-
CASSHGGTGGSYLEAFF,TGTGCCAGCAGCCATGGGGGGACAGGGGGTTCGTACTTGGAAGCTTTCTTT,TRBJ1-1,TRBV7-9,few,17,TRBD1
CTSSPIGGLDTQYF,TGTACCAGCAGCCCCATAGGGGGGCTAGATACGCAGTATTTT,TRBJ2-3,TRBV7-3,-,14,-
CASSLAKGATYEQYF,TGTGCCAGCAGCTTAGCGAAGGGGGCGACCTACGAGCAGTACTTC,TRBJ2-7,TRBV7-2,-,15,TRBD1
CASSTRTGDTEAFF,TGTGCCAGCAGTACTAGGACAGGGGACACTGAAGCTTTCTTT,TRBJ1-1,TRBV6-1,few,14,TRBD1
CASSVLTNYGYTF,TGTGCCAGCAGCGTATTAACTAACTATGGCTACACCTTC,TRBJ1-2,TRBV9,-,13,-
CASSLVGKLPHNEQFF,TGTGCCAGCAGCTTAGTGGGGAAGTTACCTCACAATGAGCAGTTCTTC,TRBJ2-1,TRBV13,-,16,-
CASGLSGLERGNEQFF,TGTGCTAGTGGTTTGTCAGGGTTGGAGCGGGGCAATGAGCAGTTCTTC,TRBJ2-1,TRBV12-5,-,16,TRBD2
CASSWDRGSHEQYF,TGTGCCAGCAGCTGGGACAGGGGCTCCCACGAGCAGTACTTC,TRBJ2-7,TRBV7-9,-,14,TRBD1
CASSYSSGPPLLNYGYTF,TGTGCCAGCAGTTATAGTTCAGGACCGCCCCTCCTTAACTATGGCTACACCTTC,TRBJ1-2,TRBV12-3/TRBV12-4,-,18,-
CASSLDPGQVSYGYTF,TGCGCCAGCAGCTTGGACCCGGGGCAGGTTTCCTATGGCTACACCTTC,TRBJ1-2,TRBV5-1,-,16,-
CASSVGAGGLADTQYF,TGTGCCAGCAGCGTAGGAGCGGGGGGGCTGGCAGATACGCAGTATTTT,TRBJ2-3,TRBV9,few,16,TRBD2
CAISQGPTDTQYF,TGTGCCATCAGCCAGGGGCCCACAGATACGCAGTATTTT,TRBJ2-3,TRBV10-3,few,13,-
CASSFGGANVLTF,TGTGCCAGCAGCTTTGGTGGGGCCAACGTCCTGACTTTC,TRBJ2-6,TRBV5-6,-,13,-
CASGGTGNEKLFF,TGTGCCAGCGGAGGGACGGGAAATGAAAAACTGTTTTTT,TRBJ1-4,TRBV25-1,-,13,-
CASSQDSRGVYGYTF,TGCGCCAGCAGCCAAGATTCCAGGGGGGTATATGGCTACACCTTC,TRBJ1-2,TRBV4-1,-,15,TRBD1
CASSLWGRSGGAHNEQFF,TGTGCCAGCAGTTTATGGGGCCGTAGCGGGGGGGCCCACAATGAGCAGTTCTTC,TRBJ2-1,TRBV12-3/TRBV12-4,-,18,TRBD2
CASSRAAQETQYF,TGTGCCAGCAGTCGTGCTGCCCAAGAGACCCAGTACTTC,TRBJ2-5,TRBV12-3/TRBV12-4,-,13,-